The 11 T cell receptor beta chains below all came from one sample that was sequenced in a study of CD8+ T cells in alopecia areata. A sort of pooled cutaneous lymph node cells used CD4, CD8alpha, NKG2D, NKG2ACE and other stains. RNA was isolated and reverse transcribed to cDNA, the sequencing template. Here immunoSEQ multiplex PCR was the method, and the copy in TCRdb shows in-frame clones only, minus some. This sample comprises roughly 260,000 clones, none seen once only. The sample was CD4+ T cells sorted from a lymph node. All receptors come from a C3H/HeJ mouse with alopecia areata. Mouse strain MHC haplotype: H2-k.

This clone has just a few counts. Each gene name is a mouse one. The sequenced fragment ends 4 residues before the CDR3 boundary, so the rest is inferred from the germline J gene. The chain recombines TRBV19 with TRBJ2-2, with a weak D call TRBD1 (6 bases). Germline CDR1 and CDR2: FNHDT and SITEND (reference sequence). The V end lost 2 bases, the J end lost 3 bases, and 11 bases lay between the germline ends. The CDR3 totals 15 residues. The CDR3 sequence: CASSMPGEDTGQLYF. The sequenced part of the CDR3 DNA is TGTGCCAGCAGTATGCCAGGGGAGGACACCGGG.

A word on this clone: Here the gene names and germline are mouse. Partial CDR3 DNA: TGCACCTGCAGTACCGGGACAGGGAGAGAC. Amino acid sequence: CTCSTGTGRD. The whole CDR3 sequence reads CTCSTGTGRDTQYF. The genes are TRBV1 and TRBJ2-5, with 9 positions matching TRBD1. Read coverage stops 4 residues before the CDR3 terminus; the germline J gene supplies the remainder. This CDR3 comprises 14 residues. Germline V gives CDR1 NSQYPW, CDR2 LRSPGD (reference sequence).

This clone came up a few times. The gene symbols are mouse symbols. Other DNA sequences in the same sample also yield this CDR3. CDR3 DNA, as far as it was read: TGTGCCAGCAGCCCGGGACAGACTAGTGCAGAA. Its protein is CASSPGQTSAE. The CDR3 as a whole reads CASSPGQTSAETLYF. The gene calls are TRBV5 and TRBJ2-3; 7 bases agree with TRBD1. Read data end 4 residues before the CDR3 end; the end is taken from the germline J gene. V was clipped by 4 bases and J by 0 bases; unmatched bases: 4. The germline V gene encodes CDR1 LGHNA and CDR2 YNLKQL (reference sequence). The CDR3 consists of 15 residues.

With respect to this clone: Gene names refer to mouse genes. Coverage ceases 4 residues before the CDR3 finishes, and the germline J gene fills in the end. The rearrangement uses TRBV5 and TRBJ2-5; tentatively, D is TRBD1 (5 bases). This CDR3 spans 14 amino acids. Germline CDR1 and CDR2: LGHNA and YNLKQL (reference sequence). The germline V and J ends were trimmed by 2 bases and 2 bases, with 8 bases remaining between them. Here the CDR3 reads CASSQQGGQDTQYF. The CDR3 DNA, read in part, is TGTGCCAGCAGCCAACAGGGAGGCCAAGAC.

In the case of this clone: Gene names are the mouse ones. The read is 4 residues too short to cover the CDR3 end, so that end is filled in from the germline J gene. V usage is TRBV1 and J usage is TRBJ2-2, with D possibly TRBD1 on 5 matching bases. The CDR3 runs to 13 residues. Between the trimmed V and J ends, which lost 4 bases and 3 bases, there was a span of 6 bases. Germline V gives CDR1 NSQYPW, CDR2 LRSPGD (reference sequence). Partial CDR3 DNA: TGCACCTGCAGTGTCAGGGACACCGGG. Protein sequence: CTCSVRDTG. The whole CDR3 reads CTCSVRDTGQLYF.

Comments on this clone: The gene names given are mouse names. The observed sequence ends 4 residues before the CDR3 terminus, with the missing tail filled in from the germline J gene. Other DNA sequences from this sample encode an identical CDR3 as well. The rearrangement links TRBV19 to TRBJ2-7; D uncertain. The CDR3 is 12 amino acids. Trimming removed 5 bases from V and 3 bases from J, with 9 bases in between. Germline CDR1 is FNHDT and CDR2 is SITEND (reference sequence). This chain's CDR3 is CASRRQIYEQYF. CDR3 DNA, as far as it was read: TGTGCCAGCAGGAGACAAATCTAT.

This clone came up a few times. Genes here carry mouse names. The CDR3 goes on 4 residues after the read ends, and that part is filled in from the germline J gene. This chain uses TRBV1 with TRBJ2-1; 9 nucleotides line up with TRBD1. CDR1 and CDR2 from the germline V gene are NSQYPW and LRSPGD (reference sequence). V was clipped by 5 bases and J by 3 bases; unmatched bases: 5. CDR3 length: 15 amino acids. CDR3 loop: CTCSSRQGGYAEQFF. CDR3 DNA, as far as it was read: TGCACCTGCAGTTCTCGACAGGGGGGCTATGCT.

With regard to this clone: Genes and germline come from the mouse. The read falls 4 residues short of the CDR3 end, and the missing part is taken from the germline J gene. The chain combines TRBV13-1 with TRBJ2-5; D ambiguous. This CDR3 has 15 amino acids. From germline, CDR1 is NSHNY and CDR2 SYGAGN. V lost 3 bases to trimming and J lost 0 bases, with 11 bases between them. This CDR3 reads CASSARQLNQDTQYF. The CDR3 bases that were read are TGTGCCAGCAGTGCCCGACAACTTAACCAAGAC.

Worth noting for this clone: The germline and genes are mouse ones. The read gets to within 4 residues of the CDR3 end, and the germline J gene fills in the rest. The chain is built from TRBV17 and TRBJ2-4; the match to TRBD2 covers 11 bases. The germline CDR1 and CDR2 sequences are MNHDT and YYDKIL. This CDR3 has 14 residues. CDR3 amino acids: CASSRGLGENTLYF. CDR3 DNA (partial): TGTGCTAGCAGTAGGGGACTGGGGGAAAAC.

This clone was counted between two and nine times. Genes and germline come from the mouse. The read gets to within 4 residues of the CDR3 end, and the germline J gene fills in the rest. The V gene is TRBV12-1, the J gene TRBJ2-2, with D possibly matching TRBD1 (6 bases). The CDR3 extends over 14 amino acids. Germline V lookup: CDR1 SGHSN, CDR2 HYEKVE. V was shortened by 2 bases and J by 2 bases, with 8 bases between the two germline ends. The sequenced part of the CDR3 DNA is TGTGCCAGCTCTCGGGACACCAACACCGGG. Protein: CASSRDTNTG. The entire CDR3 protein reads CASSRDTNTGQLYF.

This clone was detected only a few times. Mouse germline and gene names are used. The read falls 4 residues short of the CDR3 end, and the missing part is taken from the germline J gene. V gene TRBV13-1 combines with J gene TRBJ2-2; D possibly corresponds to TRBD1 (5 bases). Looked up from germline, CDR1 is NSHNY and CDR2 is SYGAGN. With 0 bases removed from V and 4 bases from J, the gap between germline ends came to 7 bases. This CDR3 spans 14 amino acids. The sequenced CDR3 bases are TGTGCCAGCAGTGATGCAGACAGCACCGGG. Amino acid sequence: CASSDADSTG. In full, the CDR3 reads CASSDADSTGQLYF.